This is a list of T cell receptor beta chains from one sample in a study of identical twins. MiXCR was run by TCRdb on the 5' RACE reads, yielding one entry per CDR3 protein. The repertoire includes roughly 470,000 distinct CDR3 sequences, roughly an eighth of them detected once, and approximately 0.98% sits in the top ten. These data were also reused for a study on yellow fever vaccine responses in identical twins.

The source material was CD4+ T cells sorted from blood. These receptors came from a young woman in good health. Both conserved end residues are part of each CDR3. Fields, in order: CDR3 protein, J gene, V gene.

CASSLRGATTDTQYF,TRBJ2-3,TRBV5-5
CASSFGPGLNYGYTF,TRBJ1-2,TRBV12-3/TRBV12-4
CASSLFQKNTEAFF,TRBJ1-1,TRBV5-6
CASSIGTAQGQETQYF,TRBJ2-5,TRBV7-2
CASSLWTTGTGKTYEQYF,TRBJ2-7,TRBV5-1
CASRPGLAGGPADTQYF,TRBJ2-3,TRBV6-1
CAWSVNRRLFF,TRBJ1-4,TRBV30
CASSESISYNEQFF,TRBJ2-1,TRBV2
CSAPPGPREKLFF,TRBJ1-4,TRBV20-1
CASSRQGLIPSSGANVLTF,TRBJ2-6,TRBV6-1
CASNNPMAGGGNTEAFF,TRBJ1-1,TRBV7-8
CASSLGLAGVNEQFF,TRBJ2-1,TRBV5-1
CASSPSIRGYTF,TRBJ1-2,TRBV12-3/TRBV12-4
CAISVRTGGNTGELFF,TRBJ2-2,TRBV10-3
CSAFKGDEQFF,TRBJ2-1,TRBV20-1
CASSLGLAGDTGELFF,TRBJ2-2,TRBV7-9
CASKKGVLVAEAFF,TRBJ1-1,TRBV28
CSGRISPGADTQYF,TRBJ2-3,TRBV29-1
CASSQAPDNEQFF,TRBJ2-1,TRBV4-2
CASSLASGRVMQYF,TRBJ2-3,TRBV12-3/TRBV12-4
CASSQAKEGLFF,TRBJ1-4,TRBV3-1
CASSSDPVTGELFF,TRBJ2-2,TRBV7-2
CASSLGGVSSRYSYEQYF,TRBJ2-7,TRBV7-8
CASSEAPGGVSYEQYF,TRBJ2-7,TRBV6-1
CSPRSGQTYEQYF,TRBJ2-7,TRBV20-1
CASRVPPDRASGYTF,TRBJ1-2,TRBV12-2
CASSYGRAGGNNEQFF,TRBJ2-1,TRBV6-5
CASSGTWPTQYF,TRBJ2-5,TRBV6-1
CAISESRIGRTSYEQYF,TRBJ2-7,TRBV10-3
CASSQGTSGGSKQFF,TRBJ2-1,TRBV3-1
CASSFGTATDTQYF,TRBJ2-3,TRBV12-3/TRBV12-4
CASPLGVNEQFF,TRBJ2-1,TRBV7-9
CASSLVSSGPIKNIQYF,TRBJ2-4,TRBV7-2
CASSHKPRGSGSDTQYF,TRBJ2-3,TRBV6-5
CASSRVPNTEAFF,TRBJ1-1,TRBV11-1
CASSPLEGGQNEQFF,TRBJ2-1,TRBV5-1
CASSPGRGKNIQYF,TRBJ2-4,TRBV7-2
CSAVGLAGITDTQYF,TRBJ2-3,TRBV20-1
CSVLTGVHEQFF,TRBJ2-1,TRBV29-1
CSVVRSNQPQHF,TRBJ1-5,TRBV20-1
CSVAGTEVGTQYF,TRBJ2-5,TRBV29-1
CASSLSGAAGEQYF,TRBJ2-7,TRBV12-3/TRBV12-4
CASSPEAGIFSGANVLTF,TRBJ2-6,TRBV4-3
CASSQDKGRGYEQYF,TRBJ2-7,TRBV3-1
CASSPPLANTGELFF,TRBJ2-2,TRBV18
CASSLELAGSYEQYF,TRBJ2-7,TRBV7-2
CARLVWGCNTMNTGELFF,TRBJ2-2,TRBV27
CSVEDSTGELFF,TRBJ2-2,TRBV29-1
CASSQEASTSSNEQFF,TRBJ2-1,TRBV4-3
CASRKTTGFTGELFF,TRBJ2-2,TRBV9
CAISESSSGRSADTQYF,TRBJ2-3,TRBV10-3
CASTPLAGAYEQYF,TRBJ2-7,TRBV6-1
CSASPQEHYGYTF,TRBJ1-2,TRBV20-1
CASSLIAVYNEQFF,TRBJ2-1,TRBV7-2